A single T cell receptor (beta chain) is shown here with its context. These data are taken from a study of blood T cell repertoires in COVID-19. The overall study: The United States, Italy and Spain provided the acute and convalescent COVID-19 samples. Nucleic acid was either cDNA or gDNA, and it came from T cells, B-cell-depleted T cells, or PBMCs.

Trimming left V 3 bases short and J 10 bases short, with 9 bases between. Germline CDR1 DFQATT, CDR2 SNEGSKA (reference sequence). The CDR3 totals 10 residues. Original analysis: Reference gene primer amplification gave nucleated cell count estimates. The data were produced by immunoSEQ multiplex PCR, yet TCRdb's version contains in-frame clones alone and is incomplete. V and J calls and clone size are copied from that table; D and trimming were computed from the DNA. The sample lists roughly 70,000 clones; 80% to 90% were seen once. Material for sequencing was peripheral blood. This sequence was found in a woman aged 80 or older with active or convalescent COVID-19. The chain recombines TRBV20-1 with TRBJ1-1; weak D call: TRBD1 (5 bases). As DNA, the CDR3 is TGCAGTGCTAGGACAGATATAGCTTTCTTT. It translates to CSARTDIAFF.